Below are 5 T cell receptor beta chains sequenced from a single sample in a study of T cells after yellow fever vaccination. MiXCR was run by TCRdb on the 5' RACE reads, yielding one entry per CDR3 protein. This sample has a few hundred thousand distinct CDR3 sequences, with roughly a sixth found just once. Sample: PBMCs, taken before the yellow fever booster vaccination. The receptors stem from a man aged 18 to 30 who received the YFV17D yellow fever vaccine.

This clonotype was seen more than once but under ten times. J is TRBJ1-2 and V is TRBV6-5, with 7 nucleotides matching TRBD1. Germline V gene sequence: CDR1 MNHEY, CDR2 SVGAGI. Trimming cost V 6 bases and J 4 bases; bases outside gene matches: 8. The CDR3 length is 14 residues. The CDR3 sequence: CASSPPGQRYGYTF. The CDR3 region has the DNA TGTGCCAGCAGCCCACCGGGACAGCGCTATGGCTACACCTTC.

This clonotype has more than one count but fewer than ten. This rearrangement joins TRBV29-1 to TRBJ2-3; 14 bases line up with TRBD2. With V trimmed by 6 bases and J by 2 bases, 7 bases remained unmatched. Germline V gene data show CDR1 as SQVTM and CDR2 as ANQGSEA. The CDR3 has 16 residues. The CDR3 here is CSVDGTSGGVTDTQYF. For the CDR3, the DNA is TGCAGCGTAGACGGGACTAGCGGGGGAGTCACAGATACGCAGTATTTT.

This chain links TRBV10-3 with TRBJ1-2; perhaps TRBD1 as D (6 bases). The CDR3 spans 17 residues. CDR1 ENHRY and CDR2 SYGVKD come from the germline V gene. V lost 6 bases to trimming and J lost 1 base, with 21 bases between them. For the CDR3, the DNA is TGTGCCATCAGAAGGACAGCCAAGACGAATAATAACTATGGCTACACCTTC. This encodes CAIRRTAKTNNNYGYTF.

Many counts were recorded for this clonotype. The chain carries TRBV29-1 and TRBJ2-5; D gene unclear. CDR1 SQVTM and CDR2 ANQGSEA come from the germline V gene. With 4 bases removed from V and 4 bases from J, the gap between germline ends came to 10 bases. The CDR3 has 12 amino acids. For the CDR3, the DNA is TGCAGCGTTGTCAGGTTTGGAGAGACCCAGTACTTC. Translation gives CSVVRFGETQYF.

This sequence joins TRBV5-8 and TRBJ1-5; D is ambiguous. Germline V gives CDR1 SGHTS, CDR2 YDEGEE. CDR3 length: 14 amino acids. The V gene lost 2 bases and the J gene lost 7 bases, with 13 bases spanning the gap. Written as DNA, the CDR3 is TGTGCCAGCAGCTTTTGGGGTTCAGCGCAGCCCCAGCATTTT. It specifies CASSFWGSAQPQHF.